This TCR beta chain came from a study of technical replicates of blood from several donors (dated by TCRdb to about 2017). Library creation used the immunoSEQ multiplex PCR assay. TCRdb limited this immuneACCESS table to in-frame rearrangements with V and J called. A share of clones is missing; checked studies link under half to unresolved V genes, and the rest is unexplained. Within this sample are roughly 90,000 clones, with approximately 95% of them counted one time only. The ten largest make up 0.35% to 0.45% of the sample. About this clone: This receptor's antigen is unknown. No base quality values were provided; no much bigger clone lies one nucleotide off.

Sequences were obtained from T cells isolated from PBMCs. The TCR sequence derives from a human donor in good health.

The sequenced DNA: TGTGCCAGTAGCGGCCAAGAGACCCAGTACTTC. This gives the protein CASSGQETQYF. Recombination connected TRBV2 to TRBJ2-5, with TRBD2 perhaps the D gene, on 6 matching bases. V and J lose 9 bases and 1 base, and a span of 6 bases separates them. The germline V gene specifies SNHLY as CDR1 and FYNNEI as CDR2. The CDR3 numbers 11 residues from cysteine through phenylalanine. The entry retains the CDR3 DNA only, 33 bases that are in frame from base 1.